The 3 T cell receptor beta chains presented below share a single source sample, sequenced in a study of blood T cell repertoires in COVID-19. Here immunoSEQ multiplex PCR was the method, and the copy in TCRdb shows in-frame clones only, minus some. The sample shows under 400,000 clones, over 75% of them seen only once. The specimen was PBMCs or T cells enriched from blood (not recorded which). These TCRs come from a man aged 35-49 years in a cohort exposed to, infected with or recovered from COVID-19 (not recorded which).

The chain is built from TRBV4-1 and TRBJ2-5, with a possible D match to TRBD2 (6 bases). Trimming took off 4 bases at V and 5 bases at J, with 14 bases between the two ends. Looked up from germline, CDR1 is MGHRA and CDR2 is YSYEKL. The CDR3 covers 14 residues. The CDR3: CASSPPAGLETQYF. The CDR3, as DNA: TGCGCCAGCAGCCCCCCGGCGGGGCTTGAGACCCAGTACTTC.

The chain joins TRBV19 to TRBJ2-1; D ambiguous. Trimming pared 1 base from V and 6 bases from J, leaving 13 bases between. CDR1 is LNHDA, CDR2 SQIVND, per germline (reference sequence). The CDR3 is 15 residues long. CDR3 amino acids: CASSIVRYPRNEQFF. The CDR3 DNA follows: TGTGCCAGTAGTATAGTCAGATACCCACGCAATGAGCAGTTCTTC.

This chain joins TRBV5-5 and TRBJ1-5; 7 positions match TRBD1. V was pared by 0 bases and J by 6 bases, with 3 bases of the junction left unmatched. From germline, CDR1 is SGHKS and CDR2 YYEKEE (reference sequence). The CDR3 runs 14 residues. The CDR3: CASSLGQGSQPQHF. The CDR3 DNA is TGTGCCAGCAGCTTGGGACAGGGTAGTCAGCCCCAGCATTTT.